This T cell receptor (beta chain) derives from a study of T-cell memory formation after mild COVID-19. V gave up 4 bases and J gave up 3 bases, with 10 bases separating them. There are 14 residues in the CDR3. This clonotype was seen a few times. The target antigen is unknown. Points from the study as a whole: What remained unconfirmed was the SARS-CoV-2 specificity of second-wave clones peaking on day 37.

TCRdb ran MiXCR on the 5' RACE reads and lists one entry per CDR3 protein. Of approximately 250,000 distinct CDR3 sequences in the sample, roughly 17% were seen once. This rearrangement joins TRBV12-3 or TRBV12-4 to TRBJ1-5; D remains ambiguous. This receptor was obtained from a man aged 18-30 years who had mild COVID-19 (a few samples of this study predate the infection). Cell type and time point are not known. What was sequenced was PBMCs or a T cell subset sorted from them (not recorded which). The CDR3 coding sequence is TGTGCCAGCAGTTCCGGGGAGGTCAATCAGCCCCAGCATTTT. Translation gives CASSSGEVNQPQHF.